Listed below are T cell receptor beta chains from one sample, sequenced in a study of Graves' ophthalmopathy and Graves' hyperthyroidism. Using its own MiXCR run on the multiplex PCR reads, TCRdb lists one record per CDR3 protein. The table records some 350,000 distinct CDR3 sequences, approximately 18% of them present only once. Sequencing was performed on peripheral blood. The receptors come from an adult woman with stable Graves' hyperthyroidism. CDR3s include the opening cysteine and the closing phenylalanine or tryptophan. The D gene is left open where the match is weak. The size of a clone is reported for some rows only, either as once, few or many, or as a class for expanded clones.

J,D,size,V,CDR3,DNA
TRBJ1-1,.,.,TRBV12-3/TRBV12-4,CASSLITGPSNTEAFF,TGTGCCAGCAGTTTGATAACAGGGCCCTCGAACACTGAAGCTTTCTTT
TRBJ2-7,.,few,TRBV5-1,CASSLAGATAYEQYF,TGCGCCAGCAGCTTGGCAGGGGCAACCGCCTACGAGCAGTACTTC
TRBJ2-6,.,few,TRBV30,CAWSLGEGYSGANVLTF,TGTGCCTGGAGTTTAGGGGAAGGGTACTCTGGGGCCAACGTCCTGACTTTC
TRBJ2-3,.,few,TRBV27,CASSSPGVLTDTQYF,TGTGCCAGCAGTTCACCCGGGGTACTCACAGATACGCAGTATTTT
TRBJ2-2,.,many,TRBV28,CASSTFGLGGTELTGELFF,TGTGCCAGCAGTACTTTCGGGCTAGGCGGGACGGAACTCACCGGGGAGCTGTTTTTT
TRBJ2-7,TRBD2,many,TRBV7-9,CASRGLAGEDYEQYF,TGTGCCAGCAGGGGACTAGCGGGAGAGGACTACGAGCAGTACTTC
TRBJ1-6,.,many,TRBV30,CAWSVERAVHF,TGTGCCTGGAGTGTAGAACGTGCGGTCCACTTT
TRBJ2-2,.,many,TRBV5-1,CASSLMERVNTGELFF,TGCGCCAGCAGCTTGATGGAGCGGGTGAACACCGGGGAGCTGTTTTTT
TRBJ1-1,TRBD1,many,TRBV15,CATSRDSSRGLAEAFF,TGTGCCACCAGCAGAGATTCGAGCAGGGGGCTCGCTGAAGCTTTCTTT
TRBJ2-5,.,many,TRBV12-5,CASGLQETQYF,TGTGCTAGTGGACTTCAAGAGACCCAGTACTTC
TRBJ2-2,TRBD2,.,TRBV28,CASSSSAGTSGRSGELFF,TGTGCCAGCAGTTCCTCAGCCGGGACTAGCGGGAGAAGCGGGGAGCTGTTTTTT
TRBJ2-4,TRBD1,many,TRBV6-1,CARSDRGHIQYF,TGTGCCAGATCTGACAGGGGCCACATTCAGTACTTC
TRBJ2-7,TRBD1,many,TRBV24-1,CATSETTPGRGFYEQYF,TGTGCCACCAGTGAAACCACGCCCGGCAGGGGGTTCTACGAGCAGTACTTC
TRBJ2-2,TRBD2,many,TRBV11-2,CASRPLAGAAGELFF,TGTGCCAGCAGGCCTCTAGCGGGAGCTGCCGGGGAGCTGTTTTTT
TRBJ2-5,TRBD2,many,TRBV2,CASSRTSGRAEETQYF,TGTGCCAGCAGCCGGACTAGCGGGAGGGCCGAGGAGACCCAGTACTTC
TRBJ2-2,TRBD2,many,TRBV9,CASSVGLAGGRNTGELFF,TGTGCCAGCAGCGTAGGCCTAGCGGGAGGGCGTAACACCGGGGAGCTGTTTTTT
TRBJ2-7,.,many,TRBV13,CASSRRDNPYEQYF,TGTGCCAGCAGCCGCCGGGACAACCCCTACGAGCAGTACTTC
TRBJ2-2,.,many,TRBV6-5,CASSYDQNTGELFF,TGTGCCAGCAGTTACGACCAGAACACCGGGGAGCTGTTTTTT
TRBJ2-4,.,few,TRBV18,CASSPTAQLAKNIQYF,TGTGCCAGCTCACCGACCGCCCAACTAGCCAAAAACATTCAGTACTTC
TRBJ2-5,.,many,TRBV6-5,CASSYSGTGETQYF,TGTGCCAGCAGTTACTCCGGGACGGGGGAGACCCAGTACTTC
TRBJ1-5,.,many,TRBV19,CASSMQGGNQPQHF,TGTGCCAGTAGTATGCAGGGCGGCAATCAGCCCCAGCATTTT
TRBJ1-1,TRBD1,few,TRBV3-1,CASSPSGTGGVGAFF,TGTGCCAGCAGCCCCTCCGGAACAGGGGGCGTGGGTGCTTTCTTT
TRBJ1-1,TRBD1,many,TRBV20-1,CSALGTGAFF,TGCAGTGCCCTCGGGACAGGGGCTTTCTTT
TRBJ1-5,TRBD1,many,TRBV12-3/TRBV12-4,CASSPTDRGQYQPQHF,TGTGCCAGCAGCCCAACCGACAGGGGACAATATCAGCCCCAGCATTTT
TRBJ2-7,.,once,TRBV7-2,CASSLRAQNPGQYF,TGTGCCAGCAGCTTACGGGCACAAAATCCCGGGCAGTACTTC
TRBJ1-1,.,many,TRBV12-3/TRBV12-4,CASSFWDGTEAFF,TGTGCCAGCAGTTTCTGGGATGGCACTGAAGCTTTCTTT
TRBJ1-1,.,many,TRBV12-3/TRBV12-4,CASSLSAPRPAFF,TGTGCCAGCAGTTTATCGGCCCCCCGACCGGCTTTCTTT
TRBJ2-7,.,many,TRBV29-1,CSVEVAGNAYEQYF,TGCAGCGTTGAAGTGGCGGGAAATGCCTACGAGCAGTACTTC
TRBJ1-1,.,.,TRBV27,CASSYSPMSTEAFF,TGTGCCAGCAGTTATAGTCCGATGAGCACTGAAGCTTTCTTT
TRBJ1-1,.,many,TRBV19,CASTRGRSGMNTEAFF,TGTGCCAGTACAAGGGGACGCTCCGGGATGAACACTGAAGCTTTCTTT
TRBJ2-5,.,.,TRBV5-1,CASSLGRGSLGRASETQYF,TGCGCCAGCAGCTTAGGCCGAGGGTCTCTAGGACGAGCATCCGAGACCCAGTACTTC
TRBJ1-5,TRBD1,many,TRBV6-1,CASSPDRSANQPQHF,TGTGCCAGCAGCCCGGACAGGTCCGCCAATCAGCCCCAGCATTTT
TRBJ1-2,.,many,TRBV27,CASSPQQPNYGYTF,TGTGCCAGCAGCCCCCAGCAACCTAACTATGGCTACACCTTC
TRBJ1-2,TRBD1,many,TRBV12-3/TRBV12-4,CASRGQGGDYGYTF,TGTGCCAGCAGGGGACAGGGGGGTGACTATGGCTACACCTTC
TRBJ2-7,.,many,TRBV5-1,CASSLGGLSSYEQYF,TGCGCCAGCAGCTTAGGAGGGTTAAGCTCCTACGAGCAGTACTTC
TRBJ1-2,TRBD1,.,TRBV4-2,CASSREGQGAFGYTF,TGTGCCAGCAGCCGAGAGGGACAGGGGGCGTTCGGCTACACCTTC